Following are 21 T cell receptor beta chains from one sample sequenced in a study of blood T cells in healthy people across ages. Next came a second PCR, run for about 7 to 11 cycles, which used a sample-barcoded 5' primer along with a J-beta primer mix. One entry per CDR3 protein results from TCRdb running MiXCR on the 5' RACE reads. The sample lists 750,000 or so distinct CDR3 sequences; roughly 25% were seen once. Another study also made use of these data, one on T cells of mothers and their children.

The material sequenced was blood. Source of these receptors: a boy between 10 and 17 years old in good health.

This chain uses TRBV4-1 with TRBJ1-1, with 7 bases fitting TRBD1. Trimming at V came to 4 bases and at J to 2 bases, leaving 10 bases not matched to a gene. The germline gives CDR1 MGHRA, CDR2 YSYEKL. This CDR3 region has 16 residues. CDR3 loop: CASSPLPGQRNTEAFF. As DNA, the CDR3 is TGCGCCAGCAGCCCTCTGCCGGGACAGAGAAACACTGAAGCTTTCTTT.

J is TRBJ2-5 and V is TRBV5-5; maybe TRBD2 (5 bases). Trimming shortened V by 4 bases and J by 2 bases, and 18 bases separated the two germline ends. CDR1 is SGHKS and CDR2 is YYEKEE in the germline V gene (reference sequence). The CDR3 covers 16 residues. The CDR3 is CASSDDTEEEQETQYF. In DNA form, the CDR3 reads TGTGCCAGCAGCGACGACACGGAGGAGGAACAAGAGACCCAGTACTTC.

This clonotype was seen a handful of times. CDR3 in DNA: TGTGCCAGCAGCTTCGGGACAGCAGAAGAGACCCAGTACTTC. Protein product: CASSFGTAEETQYF. This sequence joins TRBV7-9 and TRBJ2-1, with 7 nucleotides matching TRBD1. TRBJ2-5 matches the DNA end more closely, so the J call is doubtful. The CDR3 loop spans 14 amino acids. Germline V gene lookup returns CDR1 SEHNR and CDR2 FQNEAQ (reference sequence).

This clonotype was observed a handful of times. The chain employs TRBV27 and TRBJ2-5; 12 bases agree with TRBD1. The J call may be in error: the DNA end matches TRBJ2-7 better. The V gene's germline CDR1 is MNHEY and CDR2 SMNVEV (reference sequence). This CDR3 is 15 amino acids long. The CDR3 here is CASSPGQGAAYEQYF. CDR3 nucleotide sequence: TGTGCCAGCAGTCCGGGACAGGGGGCCGCCTACGAGCAGTACTTC.

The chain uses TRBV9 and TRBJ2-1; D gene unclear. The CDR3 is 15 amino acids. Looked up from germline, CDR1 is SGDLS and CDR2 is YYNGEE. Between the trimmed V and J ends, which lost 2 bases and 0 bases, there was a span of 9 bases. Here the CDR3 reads CASSVDDNSYNEQFF. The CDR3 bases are TGTGCCAGCAGCGTGGATGACAACTCCTACAATGAGCAGTTCTTC.

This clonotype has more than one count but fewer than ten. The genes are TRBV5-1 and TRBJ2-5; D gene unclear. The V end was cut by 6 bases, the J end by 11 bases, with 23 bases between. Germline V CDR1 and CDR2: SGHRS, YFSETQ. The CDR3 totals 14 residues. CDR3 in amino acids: CASNRNAGAQEQYF. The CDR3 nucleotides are TGCGCCAGCAACCGGAACGCAGGAGCCCAAGAGCAGTACTTC.

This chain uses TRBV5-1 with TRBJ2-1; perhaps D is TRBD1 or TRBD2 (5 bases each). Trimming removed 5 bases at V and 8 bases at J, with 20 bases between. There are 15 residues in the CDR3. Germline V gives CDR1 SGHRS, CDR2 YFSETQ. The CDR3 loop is CASRFRDLLRDEQFF. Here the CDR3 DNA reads TGCGCCAGCAGATTCCGGGACCTACTGCGTGATGAGCAGTTCTTC.

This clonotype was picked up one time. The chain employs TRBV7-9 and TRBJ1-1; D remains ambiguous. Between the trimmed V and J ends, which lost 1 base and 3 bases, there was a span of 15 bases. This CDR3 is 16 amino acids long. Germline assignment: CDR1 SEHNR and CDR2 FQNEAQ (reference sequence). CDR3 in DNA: TGTGCCAGCAGCTTAGTTGAGGTGACGGACTACACTGAAGCTTTCTTT. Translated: CASSLVEVTDYTEAFF.

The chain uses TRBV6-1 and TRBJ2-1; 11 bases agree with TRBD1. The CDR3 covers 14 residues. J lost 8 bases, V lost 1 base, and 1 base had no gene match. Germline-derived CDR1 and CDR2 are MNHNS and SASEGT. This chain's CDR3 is CASSEGTGGHEQFF. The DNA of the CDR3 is TGTGCCAGCAGTGAAGGGACAGGGGGCCATGAGCAGTTCTTC.

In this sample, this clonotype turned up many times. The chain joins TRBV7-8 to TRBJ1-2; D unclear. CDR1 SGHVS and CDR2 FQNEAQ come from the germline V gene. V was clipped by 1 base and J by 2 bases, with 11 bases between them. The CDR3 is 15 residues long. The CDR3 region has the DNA TGTGCCAGCAGCTTAGATCCGGGCGAAAACTATGGCTACACCTTC. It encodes CASSLDPGENYGYTF.

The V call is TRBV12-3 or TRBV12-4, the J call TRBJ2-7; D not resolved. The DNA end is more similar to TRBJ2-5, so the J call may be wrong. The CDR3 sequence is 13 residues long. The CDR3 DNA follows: TGTGCCAGCAGTTTATTGTTTAGAGAGACCCAGTACTTC. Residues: CASSLLFRETQYF.

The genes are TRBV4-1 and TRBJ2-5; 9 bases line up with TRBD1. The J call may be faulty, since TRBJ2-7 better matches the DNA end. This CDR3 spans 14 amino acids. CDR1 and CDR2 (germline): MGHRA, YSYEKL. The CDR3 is CASSQGGQGDEQYF. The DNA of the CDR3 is TGCGCCAGCAGCCAGGGGGGACAGGGCGACGAGCAGTACTTC.

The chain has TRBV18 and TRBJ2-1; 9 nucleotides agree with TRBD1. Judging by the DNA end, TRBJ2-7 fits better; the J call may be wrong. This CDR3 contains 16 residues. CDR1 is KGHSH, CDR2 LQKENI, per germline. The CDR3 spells CASSSTLTGGSYEQYF. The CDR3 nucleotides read TGTGCCAGCTCTTCAACCCTGACAGGGGGCTCCTACGAGCAGTACTTC.

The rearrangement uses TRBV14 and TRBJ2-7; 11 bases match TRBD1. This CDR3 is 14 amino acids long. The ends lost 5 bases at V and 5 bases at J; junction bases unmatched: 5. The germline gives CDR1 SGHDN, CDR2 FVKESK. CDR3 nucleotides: TGTGCCAGCAGCTGGGACAGGGGGTACGACGAGCAGTACTTC. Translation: CASSWDRGYDEQYF. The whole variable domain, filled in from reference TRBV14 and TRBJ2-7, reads EAGVTQFPSHSVIEKGQTVTLRCDPISGHDNLYWYRRVMGKEIKFLLHFVKESKQDESGMPNNRFLAERTGGTYSTLKVQPAELEDSGVYFCASSWDRGYDEQYFGPGTRLTVT.

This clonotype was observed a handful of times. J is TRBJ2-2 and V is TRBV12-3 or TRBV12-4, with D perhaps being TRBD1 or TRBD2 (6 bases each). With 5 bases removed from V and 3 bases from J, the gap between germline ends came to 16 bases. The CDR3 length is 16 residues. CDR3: CASSPRLGGHTGELFF. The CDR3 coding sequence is TGTGCCAGCAGTCCCCGACTAGGGGGTCACACCGGGGAGCTGTTTTTT.

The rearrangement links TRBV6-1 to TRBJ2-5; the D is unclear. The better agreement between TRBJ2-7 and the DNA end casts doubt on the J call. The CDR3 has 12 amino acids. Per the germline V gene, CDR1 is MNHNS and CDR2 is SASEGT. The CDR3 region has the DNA TGTGCCAGCAGTGACAGATACTACGAGCAGTACTTC. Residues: CASSDRYYEQYF.

The CDR3 loop reads CASIKQWGTEAFF. The CDR3 nucleotides are TGTGCCAGCATTAAACAGTGGGGCACTGAAGCTTTCTTT. V gene TRBV28 combines with J gene TRBJ1-1; D unclear. Trimming left V 7 bases short and J 4 bases short, with 13 bases between. This CDR3 comprises 13 residues. The germline V gene has CDR1 MDHEN and CDR2 SYDVKM.

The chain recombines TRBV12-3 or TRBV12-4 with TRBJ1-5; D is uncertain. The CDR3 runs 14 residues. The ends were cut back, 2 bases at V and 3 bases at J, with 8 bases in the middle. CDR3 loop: CASSLNLDNQPQHF. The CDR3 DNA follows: TGTGCCAGCAGTTTAAATTTAGACAATCAGCCCCAGCATTTT.

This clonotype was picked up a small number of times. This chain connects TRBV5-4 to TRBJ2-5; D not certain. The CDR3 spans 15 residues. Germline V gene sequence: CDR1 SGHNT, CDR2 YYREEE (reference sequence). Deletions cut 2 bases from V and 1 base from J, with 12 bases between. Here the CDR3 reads CASSFFGNSQETQYF. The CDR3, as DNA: TGTGCCAGCAGCTTTTTTGGTAACAGCCAAGAGACCCAGTACTTC. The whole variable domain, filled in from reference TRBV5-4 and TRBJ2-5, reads ETGVTQSPTHLIKTRGQQVTLRCSSQSGHNTVSWYQQALGQGPQFIFQYYREEENGRGNFPPRFSGLQFPNYSSELNVNALELDDSALYLCASSFFGNSQETQYFGPGTRLLVL.

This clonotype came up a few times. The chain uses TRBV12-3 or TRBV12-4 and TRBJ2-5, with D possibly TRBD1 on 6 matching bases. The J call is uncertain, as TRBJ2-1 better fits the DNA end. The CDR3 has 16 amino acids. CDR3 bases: TGTGCCAGCAGACCCAGGGGCAGGGCCCGCGGAGCTGAGCAGTTCTTC. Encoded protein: CASRPRGRARGAEQFF.

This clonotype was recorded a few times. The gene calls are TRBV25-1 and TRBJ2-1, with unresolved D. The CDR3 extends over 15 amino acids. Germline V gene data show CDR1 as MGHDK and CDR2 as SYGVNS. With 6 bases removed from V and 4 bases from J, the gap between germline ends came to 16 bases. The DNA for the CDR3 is TGTGCCAGCAGCTGGACGCTCCCCGGTTACAATGAGCAGTTCTTC. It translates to CASSWTLPGYNEQFF.